The rows below give T cell receptor beta chains drawn from one sample of a study of early T cells in non-severe SARS-CoV-2 infection. A single record per CDR3 protein comes from TCRdb applying MiXCR to the 5' RACE reads. The table has tens of thousands of distinct CDR3 sequences, under 15% seen once. The specimen was whole blood. These receptors all come from an adult who was a healthcare worker with PCR-confirmed SARS-CoV-2 infection or an uninfected control (not recorded which). Both conserved end residues are part of each CDR3. The order of the fields is V gene, D gene, clone size, J gene, CDR3 protein, CDR3 DNA. A D gene is named only where the DNA matches it firmly. A row's size may be missing; if present it is once, few, many or a size class.

V: TRBV12-3/TRBV12-4; D: TRBD1; size: -; J: TRBJ1-1; CDR3: CASSLGQGRMNTEAFF; DNA: TGTGCCAGCAGTCTAGGACAGGGTAGAATGAACACTGAAGCTTTCTTT
V: TRBV10-2; D: TRBD2; size: -; J: TRBJ2-1; CDR3: CASSVVATSGRPGFF; DNA: TGCGCCAGCAGTGTGGTGGCGACTAGCGGGAGGCCAGGGTTCTTC
V: TRBV7-8; D: -; size: many; J: TRBJ1-5; CDR3: CASSLEDQPQHF; DNA: TGTGCCAGCAGCTTAGAGGATCAGCCCCAGCATTTT
V: TRBV16; D: -; size: -; J: TRBJ1-2; CDR3: CASSRWGGGKGYGYTF; DNA: TGTGCCAGCAGCCGATGGGGTGGAGGGAAAGGCTATGGCTACACCTTC
V: TRBV6-5; D: TRBD2; size: -; J: TRBJ2-3; CDR3: CASSGLAGGFSTDTQYF; DNA: TGTGCCAGCAGTGGACTAGCGGGAGGGTTTAGCACAGATACGCAGTATTTT
V: TRBV12-3/TRBV12-4; D: -; size: -; J: TRBJ2-4; CDR3: CASSFDGTKNIQYF; DNA: TGTGCCAGCAGTTTTGACGGAACCAAAAACATTCAGTACTTC
V: TRBV7-3; D: -; size: -; J: TRBJ2-2; CDR3: CASSLLLNLGGQINTGELFF; DNA: TGTGCCAGCAGCTTATTACTCAATCTAGGGGGACAAATAAACACCGGGGAGCTGTTTTTT
V: TRBV7-9; D: -; size: -; J: TRBJ2-7; CDR3: CASNSGTSGEQYF; DNA: TGTGCCAGCAACTCCGGAACCTCCGGGGAGCAGTACTTC
V: TRBV30; D: TRBD1; size: -; J: TRBJ1-4; CDR3: CAWSVRQGTNEKLFF; DNA: TGTGCCTGGAGTGTACGACAGGGAACTAATGAAAAACTGTTTTTT
V: TRBV7-6; D: -; size: many; J: TRBJ2-1; CDR3: CASSPTSPSQYNEQFF; DNA: TGTGCCAGCAGCCCAACATCGCCGAGCCAGTACAATGAGCAGTTCTTC
V: TRBV7-3; D: TRBD2; size: -; J: TRBJ2-1; CDR3: CASSLTGGREPYNEQFF; DNA: TGTGCCAGCAGCTTAACGGGCGGGCGGGAGCCCTACAATGAGCAGTTCTTC
V: TRBV11-3; D: -; size: few; J: TRBJ1-1; CDR3: CASSPGQNTEAFF; DNA: TGTGCCAGCAGCCCCGGACAGAACACTGAAGCTTTCTTT
V: TRBV27; D: TRBD1; size: -; J: TRBJ1-5; CDR3: CASSLGQGIRPQHF; DNA: TGTGCCAGCAGTCTTGGACAGGGGATAAGGCCCCAGCATTTT
V: TRBV18; D: TRBD2; size: -; J: TRBJ2-1; CDR3: CASSPNRDSGRADEQFF; DNA: TGTGCCAGCTCACCAAATCGAGATAGCGGGAGGGCCGATGAGCAGTTCTTC
V: TRBV7-9; D: -; size: -; J: TRBJ2-3; CDR3: CASMKDSGTDTQYF; DNA: TGTGCCAGCATGAAGGATAGCGGCACAGATACGCAGTATTTT
V: TRBV7-2; D: TRBD2; size: -; J: TRBJ2-1; CDR3: CASSSPTSGYTYNEQFF; DNA: TGTGCCAGCAGCTCCCCGACTAGCGGTTATACCTACAATGAGCAGTTCTTC
V: TRBV19; D: -; size: -; J: TRBJ1-1; CDR3: CASTLSRDIFEAFF; DNA: TGTGCCAGTACCCTGTCCCGGGACATTTTTGAAGCTTTCTTT
V: TRBV19; D: -; size: -; J: TRBJ2-7; CDR3: CASRLVGSSHEQYF; DNA: TGTGCCAGTAGGCTTGTAGGGTCGTCCCACGAGCAGTACTTC
V: TRBV5-6; D: TRBD1; size: -; J: TRBJ1-1; CDR3: CASSFRDRGYTEAFF; DNA: TGTGCCAGCAGCTTTCGGGACAGGGGTTATACTGAAGCTTTCTTT
V: TRBV21-1; D: -; size: -; J: TRBJ1-5; CDR3: CASMAQHF; DNA: TGTGCCAGCATGGCCCAGCATTTT
V: TRBV7-9; D: -; size: -; J: TRBJ2-7; CDR3: CASSSPRTVSYEQYF; DNA: TGTGCCAGCAGCTCTCCCCGGACAGTTTCCTACGAGCAGTACTTC
V: TRBV12-3/TRBV12-4; D: -; size: -; J: TRBJ1-1; CDR3: CASSWWGLNTEAFF; DNA: TGTGCCAGCAGTTGGTGGGGACTGAACACTGAAGCTTTCTTT
V: TRBV27; D: TRBD1; size: many; J: TRBJ2-7; CDR3: CASSPRPTGPYEQYF; DNA: TGTGCCAGCAGTCCCCGCCCGACAGGGCCCTACGAGCAGTACTTC
V: TRBV10-2; D: -; size: many; J: TRBJ2-7; CDR3: CASSVAPYEQYF; DNA: TGCGCCAGCAGTGTAGCGCCGTACGAGCAGTACTTC
V: TRBV20-1; D: TRBD1; size: many; J: TRBJ2-1; CDR3: CSGGDSLYNEQFF; DNA: TGCAGTGGTGGGGACAGCTTATACAATGAGCAGTTCTTC
V: TRBV11-2; D: -; size: -; J: TRBJ2-7; CDR3: CASSRSLYEQYF; DNA: TGTGCCAGCAGTCGCTCCCTCTACGAGCAGTACTTC
V: TRBV30; D: -; size: -; J: TRBJ2-7; CDR3: CACSSTGPRQYF; DNA: TGTGCCTGCTCCTCAACAGGGCCGAGGCAGTACTTC